This record concerns one T cell receptor beta chain sequence. Its antigen remains unknown. The data were taken from a study of T cells expressing NK-cell markers. Across the whole study: Researchers got TCR beta repertoires out of sorted CD3+CD56+NKG2C+, CD3+CD56+NKG2C- and CD3+CD56-NKG2C+ T cells. The sequencing cohort of eight donors included seven HCMV-seropositive individuals and one seronegative individual.

Germline assignment: CDR1 MNHEY and CDR2 SMNVEV (reference sequence). The CDR3 contains 17 residues. TCRdb re-called the 5' RACE reads; every CDR3 protein appears as one record, without DNA. This table holds about 440,000 distinct CDR3 sequences. Study observations and caveats: These same clonotypes (in several donors) also led the CD3+CD56-NKG2C+ fraction.

V gene TRBV27 combines with J gene TRBJ2-7. The sequenced sample was blood T cells: a sorted CD56 or NKG2C T cell subset, CD4+ or CD8+ T cells, or bulk PBMC T cells (not recorded which). This receptor was identified in a woman aged 18 to 75 in good health. CDR3 sequence: CASSLPTNQADCYEQYF.